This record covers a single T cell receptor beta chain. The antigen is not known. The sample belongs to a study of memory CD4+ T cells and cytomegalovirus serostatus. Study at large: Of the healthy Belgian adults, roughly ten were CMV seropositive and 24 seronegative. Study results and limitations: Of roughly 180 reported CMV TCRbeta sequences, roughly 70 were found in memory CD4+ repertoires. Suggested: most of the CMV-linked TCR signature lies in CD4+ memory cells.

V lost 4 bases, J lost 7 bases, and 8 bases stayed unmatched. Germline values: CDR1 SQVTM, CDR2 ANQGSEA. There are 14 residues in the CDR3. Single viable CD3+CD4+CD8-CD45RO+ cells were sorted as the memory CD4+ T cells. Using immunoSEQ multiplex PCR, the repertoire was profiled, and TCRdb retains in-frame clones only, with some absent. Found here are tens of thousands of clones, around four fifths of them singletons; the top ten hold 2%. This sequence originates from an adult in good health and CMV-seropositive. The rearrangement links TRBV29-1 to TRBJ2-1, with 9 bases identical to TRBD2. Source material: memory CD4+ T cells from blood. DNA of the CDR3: TGCAGCGTTGTCCCTGGACTAGCGTCAAATGAGCAGTTCTTC. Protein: CSVVPGLASNEQFF.